The rows below give T cell receptor beta chains drawn from one sample of a study of T-cell reconstitution after alpha-beta-depleted transplantation in children. TCRdb called the PCR reads again in MiXCR, with one record for every CDR3 protein. The table lists roughly 500,000 distinct CDR3 sequences, 10% to 13% of them singletons. The material sequenced was PBMCs, taken before TCRalphabeta/CD19-depleted stem cell transplant. The receptors were sampled from a child under 10 years old with inherited bone marrow failure, due to receive a stem cell transplant. CDR3s include the opening cysteine and the closing phenylalanine or tryptophan. The D gene is left open where the match is weak. Size values are once, few and many counts, or a class for expanded clones, and some rows have none.

V	D	J	length	size	DNA	CDR3
TRBV6-5	-	TRBJ2-5	15	many	TGTGCCAGCAGTTACTCTTCCAGGGTCTCAGAGACCCAGTACTTC	CASSYSSRVSETQYF
TRBV20-1	-	TRBJ2-1	13	-	TGCAGTGCTAGAGATCGGGCCCACAATGAGCAGTTCTTC	CSARDRAHNEQFF
TRBV20-1	-	TRBJ2-7	10	many	TGCAGTGCTAGAGTGTGGGAGCAGTACTTC	CSARVWEQYF
TRBV6-5	-	TRBJ1-4	13	many	TGTGCCAGCAGTTACTATACTTTCGGGAAACTGTTTTTT	CASSYYTFGKLFF
TRBV20-1	-	TRBJ2-1	17	many	TGCAGTGCTAGTCCCCTCAAGGGAGTACAAGGCTACAATGAGCAGTTCTTC	CSASPLKGVQGYNEQFF
TRBV7-8	-	TRBJ2-1	15	-	TGTGCCAGCAGCTTAGGAGGCATAGGAGATACTGAGCAGTTCTTC	CASSLGGIGDTEQFF
TRBV12-3/TRBV12-4	TRBD2	TRBJ2-1	19	few	TGTGCCAGCAGTGCCGGGACTAGCGGGAGGTTGGATAGAAACAATGAGCAGTTCTTC	CASSAGTSGRLDRNNEQFF
TRBV5-1	-	TRBJ1-2	12	many	TGCGCCAGCAGTCATCCGGAAGGGGGCTACACCTTC	CASSHPEGGYTF
TRBV6-5	-	TRBJ2-1	13	-	TGTGCCAGCAGTTACGCCAAGCTCGGCGAGCAGTTCTTC	CASSYAKLGEQFF
TRBV2	TRBD1	TRBJ2-7	15	many	TGTGCCAGCAGTGAAGCCCGAGGACAGGGCTACGAGCAGTACTTC	CASSEARGQGYEQYF
TRBV10-2	TRBD2	TRBJ2-1	14	-	TGCGCCAGCCATCCGGGACTAGCGGTAGATGAGCAGTTCTTC	CASHPGLAVDEQFF
TRBV5-1	-	TRBJ2-1	16	many	TGCGCCAGCAGCTTGGACACCCGCATAATCTACAATGAGCAGTTCTTC	CASSLDTRIIYNEQFF
TRBV6-1	TRBD2	TRBJ2-1	13	many	TGTGCCAGCAGTGAACCGACTAGCCCTGAGCAGTTCTTC	CASSEPTSPEQFF
TRBV6-5	-	TRBJ1-2	16	many	TGTGCCAGCAGTTACCCGAGTGGGGAGTCCCGCTATGGCTACACCTTC	CASSYPSGESRYGYTF
TRBV7-2	TRBD1	TRBJ1-2	18	many	TGTGCCAGCAGCAAGACCCTGTCCCGGGACAGGGTAGACTATGGCTACACCTTC	CASSKTLSRDRVDYGYTF
TRBV7-2	-	TRBJ2-7	13	few	TGTGCCAGCAGCTTATTGATCTTGAGCGAGCAGTACTTC	CASSLLILSEQYF
TRBV5-6	TRBD2	TRBJ2-7	17	many	TGTGCCAGCAGCTTGGTGGGGCTAGCGGGGACTTCCTACGAGCAGTACTTC	CASSLVGLAGTSYEQYF
TRBV6-1	-	TRBJ2-5	13	many	TGTGCCAGCAGTATTGGACAGCAAGAGACCCAGTACTTC	CASSIGQQETQYF
TRBV29-1	-	TRBJ2-1	14	few	TGCAGCGTTGAACAGGCGGGATTCTACAATGAGCAGTTCTTC	CSVEQAGFYNEQFF
TRBV28	TRBD1	TRBJ2-7	13	many	TGTGCCAGCAGGGCTACAGGGGGCTACGAGCAGTACTTC	CASRATGGYEQYF
TRBV7-9	-	TRBJ2-7	14	-	TGTGCCAGCAGCCCCAAATCGGGGGGCGACGAGCAGTACTTC	CASSPKSGGDEQYF
TRBV29-1	-	TRBJ2-5	14	many	TGCAGCGTTGAAGATCGGGGAGCGGTCCTCCCCTCGTACTTC	CSVEDRGAVLPSYF
TRBV11-2	-	TRBJ2-7	15	many	TGTGCCAGCAGCTTAGATAGTCAGGGCTCCTACGAGCAGTACTTC	CASSLDSQGSYEQYF
TRBV7-9	-	TRBJ2-1	14	-	TGTGCCAGCAGCGCCACCACACTTGACAATGAGCAGTTCTTC	CASSATTLDNEQFF
TRBV20-1	-	TRBJ1-1	11	-	TGCAGTGCTGCTCTTGGGACTGAAGCTTTCTTT	CSAALGTEAFF
TRBV7-9	-	TRBJ2-1	15	many	TGTGCCAGCTTCTCCTCGACAGGCCCCTACAATGAGCAGTTCTTC	CASFSSTGPYNEQFF
TRBV10-3	-	TRBJ2-7	14	many	TGTGCCATCAGTGAGACAGGCCTAAACTACGAGCAGTACTTC	CAISETGLNYEQYF
TRBV19	TRBD2	TRBJ2-3	15	-	TGTGCCAGTGCCGGGACTAGCGGGAGACGAGATACGCAGTATTTT	CASAGTSGRRDTQYF
TRBV19	TRBD1	TRBJ1-5	14	many	TGTGCCAGTACCTCGACAGGGGGCGGTCAGCCCCAGCATTTT	CASTSTGGGQPQHF